What follows describes a single T cell receptor (beta chain). The target of this receptor is not known. It has no much larger one-base neighbor in the sample; base qualities were not kept. From cysteine to phenylalanine, the CDR3 is 15 amino acids long. The CDR3 DNA has 45 bases and is translated from base 1. Looking up the germline V gene yields CDR1 ENHRY and CDR2 SYGVKD. The trim is 7 bases for V and 4 bases for J, with a gap of 14 bases between the germline ends. The sample originates from a study of blood T cell repertoires in COVID-19 (dated by TCRdb to the early 2020s). For context, the study as a whole: For ImmuneRACE Cohort 3, a participant was defined as recovered based on two consecutive negative NP/OP PCR tests, clearance by a healthcare professional, or resolution of symptoms. The collaborator samples originated in the United States, Italy and Spain and spanned the acute and convalescent phases of COVID-19. The prospective study material was composed of cDNA or gDNA derived from T cells, B-cell-depleted T cells, or PBMCs. Subjects who had been exposed to COVID-19, were actively infected with it, or had recovered from it provided the deeply sampled blood TCRbeta repertoires that made up the dataset. The repertoires were released in a freely available public database meant as a resource for research on the immune response to SARS-CoV-2. The samples were drawn from the first 160 participants of the ongoing ImmuneRACE study and from 1,254 subjects provided by 6 global collaborators. A de-identified subject ID, COVID-19 status, age in years and sex were almost always included in the sample metadata. Where available, HLA class I and class II types were obtained from metadata supplied by the sample provider rather than from assay-based typing.

TCRbeta CDR3 regions were amplified from genomic DNA using the immunoSEQ Assay, a bias-controlled multiplex PCR. In the paper's pipeline: Within the assay, amplification of reference gene primers was used to estimate how many nucleated cells each sample contained. To quantify the absolute abundance of each unique TCRbeta CDR3 rearrangement, sequence reads were collapsed and filtered. For each sample, productive Simpson clonality was calculated as the square root of Simpson's diversity index over productive rearrangements. TCRdb provides this immuneACCESS table in a form limited to in-frame rearrangements. Some clones are lacking; in checked studies, under half of them reflect an unresolved V gene, and why the rest are absent is not known. Clone size and the V and J calls come from that table; the DNA yielded D and trimming. For this sample the table gives some 300,000 clones, of which roughly 91% were detected only once. The leading ten clones occupy around 2% of the sample.

Participants in the prospective study were enrolled through a virtual design, were aged 18 to 89 years, and lived in approximately 25 United States geographic areas. To assign participants to cohorts, the prospective study relied on clinical history that participants themselves reported in a screening survey and a study questionnaire. Each participant in the prospective study had whole blood, serum and a nasopharyngeal or oropharyngeal swab collected by mobile phlebotomists. Prospective study participants could optionally give additional blood draws and questionnaires over a 2-month period. Blood samples from the prospective study were shipped frozen or at room temperature prior to DNA extraction. Findings and caveats that apply to the study as a whole: How much clinical and demographic metadata was included differed by source and by participant, and the metadata was provided uncurated.

The sequencing sample was made of PBMCs or T cells enriched from blood (not recorded which). The sequence was obtained from a woman aged 55-70 years in a cohort exposed to, infected with or recovered from COVID-19 (not recorded which). The chain links TRBV10-3 with TRBJ1-6; the D region possibly corresponds to TRBD1 (6 bases align). The base sequence is TGTGCCATCAAGCCAGGGGCCCAATATAATTCACCCCTCCACTTT. Translated, this is CAIKPGAQYNSPLHF.